Listed here are 20 T cell receptor beta chains from one sample, sequenced in a study of blood T cell repertoires in COVID-19. Repertoires were generated with immunoSEQ multiplex PCR, while TCRdb's copy carries only in-frame clones and drops some. The sample shows 260,000 or so clones, less than 85% of them seen only once. Sample: PBMCs or T cells enriched from blood (not recorded which). The receptors originated from a woman in her fifties or sixties who had recovered from COVID-19.

J is TRBJ2-1 and V is TRBV5-6, with D possibly being TRBD2 (5 bases). Germline CDR1 is SGHDT and CDR2 is YYEEEE. With 0 bases removed from V and 7 bases from J, the gap between germline ends came to 5 bases. This CDR3 is built from 12 residues. CDR3 region: CASSLGGNEQFF. The CDR3 DNA follows: TGTGCCAGCAGCTTGGGAGGGAATGAGCAGTTCTTC. The full variable domain, in which reference TRBV5-6 and TRBJ2-1 provide the parts outside the CDR3, is DAGVTQSPTHLIKTRGQQVTLRCSPKSGHDTVSWYQQALGQGPQFIFQYYEEEERQRGNFPDRFSGHQFPNYSSELNVNALLLGDSALYLCASSLGGNEQFFGPGTRLTVL.

The chain carries TRBV27 and TRBJ2-2; 8 positions match TRBD2. J gave up 3 bases and V 7 bases, and 7 bases lay outside the gene matches. CDR1 and CDR2 (germline): MNHEY, SMNVEV (reference sequence). This CDR3 is 15 amino acids long. CDR3 amino acids: CASMPSSGYTGELFF. The CDR3 DNA reads TGTGCCAGCATGCCGTCTAGCGGGTACACCGGGGAGCTGTTTTTT.

The V gene is TRBV6-5, the J gene TRBJ2-1, with a weak D call TRBD1 (6 bases). V was pared by 7 bases and J by 0 bases, with 13 bases between. The CDR3 consists of 15 residues. CDR1 and CDR2 (germline): MNHEY, SVGAGI. CDR3 sequence reads: CASTKGGSSYNEQFF. The CDR3 coding sequence is TGTGCCAGCACCAAAGGGGGAAGCTCCTACAATGAGCAGTTCTTC.

This chain links TRBV12-3 or TRBV12-4 with TRBJ2-1; no clear D. The CDR3 covers 13 residues. V lost 6 bases to trimming and J lost 1 base, with 7 bases between them. The CDR3 DNA is TGTGCCAGCAGCTCCGGGTCCTACAATGAGCAGTTCTTC. This gives the protein CASSSGSYNEQFF.

As for this clone: Compared with germline, one end of the junction differs, possibly owing to a read error. The chain combines TRBV27 with TRBJ2-2, with D perhaps TRBD2 (7 bases). This CDR3 contains 17 residues. CDR1 is MNHEY, CDR2 SMNVEV, per germline (reference sequence). CDR3 sequence reads: CASSSQRAGANTGELFF. The CDR3 DNA follows: TGTGCCAGCAGTTCTCAAAGGGCGGGGGCGAATACCGGGGAGCTGTTTTTT.

V is TRBV29-1 and J is TRBJ2-1, with 7 bases fitting TRBD2. This CDR3 contains 12 residues. Trimming removed 0 bases from V and 12 bases from J; junction bases left unmatched: 5. Germline V lookup: CDR1 SQVTM, CDR2 ANQGSEA. The chain's CDR3 is CSVEDGTIAQFF. The CDR3 DNA is TGCAGCGTTGAAGACGGGACTATAGCGCAGTTCTTC.

The rearrangement joins TRBV18 to TRBJ1-3, with a weak D call TRBD1 (5 bases). V shed 6 bases and J shed 4 bases, with 19 bases lying between them. Germline-derived CDR1 and CDR2 are KGHSH and LQKENI. The CDR3 contains 16 residues. The CDR3 spells CASSRDSGFTGNTIYF. The CDR3 bases are TGTGCCAGCTCCCGGGACTCCGGATTTACGGGAAACACCATATATTTT.

The chain couples TRBV28 to TRBJ1-4; possible D gene TRBD1, 5 bases. V was cut by 1 base and J by 5 bases, with 11 bases left in between. The length of the CDR3 is 15 residues. Germline V gene lookup returns CDR1 MDHEN and CDR2 SYDVKM. CDR3 amino acids: CASSLSTDSNEKLFF. DNA for the CDR3: TGTGCCAGCAGTTTATCGACAGACTCCAATGAAAAACTGTTTTTT.

This clone has a single count. The chain carries TRBV6-5 and TRBJ1-1; D call uncertain. The germline V and J ends were trimmed by 7 bases and 2 bases, with 8 bases remaining between them. CDR1 MNHEY and CDR2 SVGAGI come from the germline V gene. The length of the CDR3 is 12 residues. CDR3 region: CASMGSNTEAFF. CDR3 sequence (DNA): TGTGCCAGCATGGGCAGTAACACTGAAGCTTTCTTT.

V usage is TRBV5-1 and J usage is TRBJ2-5, with 9 bases lining up with TRBD2. V lost 0 bases to trimming and J lost 2 bases; unmatched junction nucleotides: 8. The length of the CDR3 is 17 residues. CDR1 and CDR2 from the germline V gene are SGHRS and YFSETQ. CDR3 bases: TGCGCCAGCAGCTTGGCCCTAGCGGGAAGGGGTCAAGAGACCCAGTACTTC. Translating it yields CASSLALAGRGQETQYF.

The chain employs TRBV28 and TRBJ1-3, with D perhaps matching TRBD1 (5 bases). Germline V CDR1 and CDR2: MDHEN, SYDVKM. This CDR3 has 14 amino acids. Deletions cut 8 bases from V and 5 bases from J, with 16 bases between. CDR3 loop: CASDTSGGRNTIYF. The CDR3 nucleotides read TGTGCCAGCGACACCTCGGGGGGAAGAAACACCATATATTTT.

The V gene is TRBV18, the J gene TRBJ1-3, with unresolved D. CDR1 and CDR2 (germline): KGHSH, LQKENI. Trimming shortened V by 3 bases and J by 4 bases, and 10 bases separated the two germline ends. CDR3 length: 14 amino acids. DNA for the CDR3: TGTGCCAGCTCACCCCTCGAGGGAGGAAACACCATATATTTT. Translation: CASSPLEGGNTIYF.

The chain joins TRBV18 to TRBJ1-4; D ambiguous. This CDR3 has 16 residues. Germline values: CDR1 KGHSH, CDR2 LQKENI. Deletions cut 6 bases from V and 4 bases from J, with 18 bases between. CDR3 region: CASSLVGGRFNEKLFF. In nucleotides, the CDR3 is TGTGCCAGCTCCCTTGTGGGAGGCAGGTTTAATGAAAAACTGTTTTTT.

J is TRBJ2-2 and V is TRBV6-6; no reliable D call. Germline V gene lookup returns CDR1 MNHNY and CDR2 SVGAGI (reference sequence). With 10 bases removed from V and 6 bases from J, the gap between germline ends came to 9 bases. The CDR3 is 11 residues long. The CDR3: CATYRAGELFF. The CDR3 DNA sequence: TGTGCCACCTATCGAGCCGGGGAGCTGTTTTTT.

This clone was counted between two and nine times. V usage is TRBV6-5 and J usage is TRBJ2-5; TRBD1 matches at 10 bases. V lost 6 bases and J lost 5; bases outside the gene matches: 6. Germline-derived CDR1 and CDR2 are MNHEY and SVGAGI. The CDR3 runs to 14 residues. The CDR3 loop reads CASSTTGGRETQYF. DNA for the CDR3: TGTGCCAGCAGCACGACAGGGGGCAGGGAGACCCAGTACTTC.

This clone has just one count. The chain is built from TRBV6-5 and TRBJ1-2, with 8 positions matching TRBD1. Germline V gene data show CDR1 as MNHEY and CDR2 as SVGAGI. V trimming: 6 bases; J trimming: 7 bases; junction bases outside the gene matches: 10. CDR3 size: 14 residues. The DNA of the CDR3 is TGTGCCAGCAGGAAACGACAGGGGAGAGGTGGCTACACCTTC. As protein: CASRKRQGRGGYTF.

This rearrangement joins TRBV6-5 to TRBJ1-5; D is perhaps TRBD1 (6 bases). V was clipped by 4 bases and J by 3 bases, with 13 bases between them. Germline-derived CDR1 and CDR2 are MNHEY and SVGAGI. The length of the CDR3 is 15 residues. This CDR3 reads CASSSQGFFNQPQHF. DNA of the CDR3: TGTGCCAGCAGTTCACAGGGTTTCTTCAATCAGCCCCAGCATTTT.

This chain connects TRBV19 to TRBJ1-2; TRBD1 matches at 7 bases. Germline V gives CDR1 LNHDA, CDR2 SQIVND (reference sequence). The CDR3 is 14 amino acids. After removal of 6 bases from V and 9 bases from J, the junction contained 13 bases not matched to a gene. CDR3 sequence (DNA): TGTGCCAGTAGCCAAACGGCAGGGGGAGTAAGCTACACCTTC. This codes for CASSQTAGGVSYTF.

The sample holds one count of this clone. The chain uses TRBV19 and TRBJ2-7; 10 nucleotides match TRBD1. This CDR3 spans 14 amino acids. J gave up 4 bases and V 4 bases, and 4 bases lay outside the gene matches. CDR1 and CDR2 (germline): LNHDA, SQIVND (reference sequence). DNA of the CDR3: TGTGCCAGTAGTACGGACAGGGGGTCTTACGAGCAGTACTTC. Its translation: CASSTDRGSYEQYF.

The rearrangement links TRBV7-2 to TRBJ2-1; 7 nucleotides line up with TRBD2. After removal of 5 bases from V and 12 bases from J, the junction contained 10 bases not matched to a gene. Germline CDR1 reads SGHTA; CDR2 reads FQGNSA. The CDR3 consists of 13 residues. The CDR3 nucleotides read TGTGCCAGCAGCACCCTACCCTGGGAGGGGCAGTTCTTC. Translation gives CASSTLPWEGQFF.